The 18 T cell receptor beta chains reported below all come from one sample, sequenced in a study of technical replicates of blood from several donors. Using immunoSEQ multiplex PCR, the repertoire was profiled, and TCRdb retains in-frame clones only, with some absent. This sample has approximately 77,000 clones, with approximately 94% found just once. Sequences were obtained from T cells isolated from PBMCs. The receptors shown here come from a human donor in good health.

The rearrangement links TRBV19 to TRBJ2-6; TRBD2 agrees at 7 bases. The length of the CDR3 is 18 residues. CDR1 LNHDA and CDR2 SQIVND come from the germline V gene (reference sequence). Trimming removed 3 bases from V and 1 base from J; junction bases left unmatched: 9. CDR3 in DNA: TGTGCCAGTAGTATCCAGCGGGGATCCTATTCTGGGGCCAACGTCCTGACTTTC. Protein product: CASSIQRGSYSGANVLTF.

The V call is TRBV6-5, the J call TRBJ2-2, with TRBD2 matching over 10 bases. Germline V CDR1 and CDR2: MNHEY, SVGAGI. The CDR3 extends over 16 amino acids. Trimming at V came to 4 bases and at J to 5 bases, leaving 7 bases not matched to a gene. This CDR3 reads CASSWGLAGGTGELFF. CDR3 DNA: TGTGCCAGCAGTTGGGGATTAGCGGGAGGAACCGGGGAGCTGTTTTTT.

The J gene is TRBJ2-5, the V gene TRBV11-2; 10 bases fit TRBD2. The CDR3 covers 15 residues. Germline trimming cut 1 base from V and 3 bases from J; bases unmatched to any gene: 2. Germline V lookup: CDR1 SGHAT, CDR2 FQNNGV. DNA for the CDR3: TGTGCCAGCAGCTTAGTAACTAGCGGGAAAGAGACCCAGTACTTC. The encoded protein is CASSLVTSGKETQYF.

V and J are TRBV4-2 and TRBJ1-5; perhaps TRBD1 as D (6 bases). The length of the CDR3 is 18 residues. CDR1 and CDR2 from the germline V gene are LGHNA and YNFKEQ. Trimming stripped 4 bases from V and 0 bases from J, with 19 bases between. The CDR3 sequence is CASSRGWTESYSNQPQHF. CDR3 coding DNA: TGTGCCAGCAGCCGGGGTTGGACAGAAAGCTATAGCAATCAGCCCCAGCATTTT.

This chain uses TRBV5-1 with TRBJ1-2; possibly TRBD1 for D (5 bases). Germline CDR1 is SGHRS and CDR2 is YFSETQ. V lost 0 bases and J lost 3, with 9 bases in between. This CDR3 contains 14 residues. CDR3 nucleotides: TGCGCCAGCAGCTTGGAGACAGAGGACTATGGCTACACCTTC. Amino acid sequence: CASSLETEDYGYTF.

The chain uses TRBV19 and TRBJ2-1; TRBD2 aligns across 9 bases. The CDR3 contains 16 residues. Germline V gene lookup returns CDR1 LNHDA and CDR2 SQIVND (reference sequence). With V trimmed by 6 bases and J by 4 bases, 10 bases remained unmatched. This CDR3 reads CASRGRVTSGYNEQFF. DNA for the CDR3: TGTGCCAGTAGGGGCCGGGTGACTAGCGGATACAATGAGCAGTTCTTC.

The chain has TRBV7-9 and TRBJ2-2, with 10 positions matching TRBD2. After removal of 5 bases from V and 5 bases from J, the junction contained 11 bases not matched to a gene. The CDR3 runs to 17 residues. From germline, CDR1 is SEHNR and CDR2 FQNEAQ (reference sequence). The CDR3 loop reads CASSREREGAWTGELFF. The CDR3 nucleotides are TGTGCCAGCAGCCGAGAGCGGGAGGGCGCTTGGACCGGGGAGCTGTTTTTT.

This clone was detected only a few times. The J gene is TRBJ1-1, the V gene TRBV7-9; D not resolved. This CDR3 has 15 amino acids. CDR1 SEHNR and CDR2 FQNEAQ come from the germline V gene (reference sequence). V gave up 4 bases and J gave up 4 bases, with 16 bases separating them. CDR3 residues: CASSSLAGVSTEAFF. The CDR3, as DNA: TGTGCCAGCAGCTCTTTAGCGGGAGTCAGCACTGAAGCTTTCTTT.

This chain uses TRBV10-3 with TRBJ1-1; 8 nucleotides agree with TRBD1. Germline values: CDR1 ENHRY, CDR2 SYGVKD. The length of the CDR3 is 12 residues. Unmatched junction bases numbered 1, after V lost 8 bases and J lost 2 bases. This CDR3 reads CAIGQGNTEAFF. CDR3 sequence (DNA): TGTGCCATCGGACAGGGAAACACTGAAGCTTTCTTT.

The chain joins TRBV19 to TRBJ2-4, with D possibly matching TRBD1 (5 bases). Germline values: CDR1 LNHDA, CDR2 SQIVND (reference sequence). CDR3 size: 15 residues. V was pared by 7 bases and J by 0 bases, with 13 bases between. CDR3 sequence (DNA): TGTGCCAGTACTCGGACACATGGAGCCAAAAACATTCAGTACTTC. As protein: CASTRTHGAKNIQYF.

The chain uses TRBV19 and TRBJ1-5; 8 nucleotides align to TRBD1. Germline assignment: CDR1 LNHDA and CDR2 SQIVND (reference sequence). V gave up 4 bases and J gave up 6 bases; unmatched junction bases: 8. This CDR3 is 15 amino acids long. CDR3 in DNA: TGTGCCAGTAGTAACGGACAGGGAGGTCGTCAGCCCCAGCATTTT. It encodes CASSNGQGGRQPQHF.

The J gene is TRBJ1-1, the V gene TRBV9, with a possible D match to TRBD1 (5 bases). CDR3 length: 15 residues. Trimming shortened V by 3 bases and J by 3 bases, and 15 bases separated the two germline ends. CDR1 SGDLS and CDR2 YYNGEE come from the germline V gene. As DNA, the CDR3 is TGTGCCAGCAGCGCTCTGAAGGGGTCTCACACTGAAGCTTTCTTT. Protein sequence: CASSALKGSHTEAFF. The entire variable domain, with the rest obtained from reference TRBV9 and TRBJ1-1, is as follows: DSGVTQTPKHLITATGQRVTLRCSPRSGDLSVYWYQQSLDQGLQFLIQYYNGEERAKGNILERFSAQQFPDLHSELNLSSLELGDSALYFCASSALKGSHTEAFFGQGTRLTVV.

This rearrangement joins TRBV7-2 to TRBJ2-5; D is unresolved. V was cut by 5 bases and J by 5 bases, with 9 bases left in between. This CDR3 is built from 12 residues. Germline V lookup: CDR1 SGHTA, CDR2 FQGNSA. CDR3 sequence: CASSLQSETQYF. The CDR3 nucleotides are TGTGCCAGCAGCCTACAGTCGGAGACCCAGTACTTC.

The genes are TRBV9 and TRBJ2-1; 10 nucleotides line up with TRBD2. Germline V CDR1 and CDR2: SGDLS, YYNGEE. The CDR3 runs to 16 residues. The V gene end was trimmed by 0 bases and the J gene end by 6 bases; junction bases not matched to a gene: 6. For the CDR3, the DNA is TGTGCCAGCAGCGTAGTATCTAGACTAGCGGGCAATGAGCAGTTCTTC. It is translated as CASSVVSRLAGNEQFF.

The DNA of the CDR3 is TGTGCCAGCTCACCAAACGCGCGGGGCCGGGATACGCAGTATTTT. This gives the protein CASSPNARGRDTQYF. V gene TRBV18 combines with J gene TRBJ2-3; the D gene is possibly TRBD2 (6 bases). The CDR3 contains 15 residues. The V end lost 2 bases, the J end lost 6 bases, and 15 bases lay between the germline ends. Germline V gives CDR1 KGHSH, CDR2 LQKENI.

The chain employs TRBV5-1 and TRBJ2-7, with unresolved D. Trimming removed 1 base at V and 3 bases at J, with 8 bases between. This CDR3 is built from 13 residues. CDR1 and CDR2 from the germline V gene are SGHRS and YFSETQ. CDR3 nucleotide sequence: TGCGCCAGCAGCTTGTACACAAGCTACGAGCAGTACTTC. This sequence encodes CASSLYTSYEQYF.

This CDR3 reads CASSLPLAGGTDTQYF. As DNA, the CDR3 is TGTGCCAGCAGCTTACCCCTAGCGGGGGGCACAGATACGCAGTATTTT. This chain uses TRBV11-3 with TRBJ2-3; 10 positions match TRBD2. V was pared by 2 bases and J by 1 base, with 3 bases of the junction left unmatched. Germline V gene lookup returns CDR1 SGHNT and CDR2 YENEEA. The CDR3 runs 16 residues. Complete variable domain (other parts from reference TRBV11-3 and TRBJ2-3): EAGVVQSPRYKIIEKKQPVAFWCNPISGHNTLYWYLQNLGQGPELLIRYENEEAVDDSQLPKDRFSAERLKGVDSTLKIQPAELGDSAVYLCASSLPLAGGTDTQYFGPGTRLTVL.

This clone was observed a single time. This sequence joins TRBV28 and TRBJ1-5; no reliable D call. The germline V gene encodes CDR1 MDHEN and CDR2 SYDVKM. The V and J ends lost 5 bases and 2 bases respectively, with 10 bases between them. The CDR3 totals 14 residues. CDR3 DNA sequence: TGTGCCAGCAGTCCTCTGCCAGGCAATCAGCCCCAGCATTTT. It is translated as CASSPLPGNQPQHF.